Presented here are 9 T cell receptor beta chains from one specimen sequenced in a study of blood T cell repertoires in COVID-19 (dated by TCRdb to 2020 to 2022). Library generation was performed with the immunoSEQ multiplex PCR assay. This immuneACCESS table, as held by TCRdb, lists in-frame sequences with V and J called but not all clones. Of the missing ones, under half trace to an unresolved V gene in checked studies; the others have no known cause. The sample contains about 210,000 clones, about four fifths of them found a single time. The ten largest make up 2.5% to 3% of the sample. Sequencing input: peripheral blood. Receptors were obtained from a woman aged 40 to 50 with active or convalescent COVID-19.

The rearrangement joins TRBV27 to TRBJ1-5; D is possibly TRBD1 (5 bases). CDR1 is MNHEY and CDR2 is SMNVEV in the germline V gene (reference sequence). The CDR3 is made up of 15 amino acids. V was cut by 5 bases and J by 4 bases, with 15 bases left in between. This chain's CDR3 is CASSPGTGGNQPQHF. The CDR3 DNA is TGTGCCAGCAGTCCCGGGACGGGAGGAAATCAGCCCCAGCATTTT.

The V and J genes are TRBV5-4 and TRBJ2-7; weak D call: TRBD1 (6 bases). The CDR3 spans 15 residues. Germline V CDR1 and CDR2: SGHNT, YYREEE (reference sequence). Between the trimmed V and J ends, which lost 0 bases and 2 bases, there was a span of 12 bases. The DNA of the CDR3 is TGTGCCAGCAGCTTGGCGGACAGACGAACCTACGAGCAGTACTTC. This translates into CASSLADRRTYEQYF.

The genes are TRBV28 and TRBJ2-1, with TRBD1 matching 7 bases. V trimming: 8 bases; J trimming: 6 bases; junction bases outside the gene matches: 7. The V gene's germline CDR1 is MDHEN and CDR2 SYDVKM. The CDR3 is made up of 13 amino acids. CDR3 in DNA: TGTGCCAGCGCGCGGACAGGAATCAATGAGCAGTTCTTC. The encoded protein is CASARTGINEQFF.

The CDR3 sequence is CASSYLRLAAKTQYF. The DNA of the CDR3 is TGTGCCAGCAGTTATCTTCGGCTAGCGGCTAAGACCCAGTACTTC. The chain uses TRBV6-5 and TRBJ2-5; TRBD2 matches 7 bases. With V trimmed by 3 bases and J by 6 bases, 10 bases remained unmatched. This CDR3 region has 15 residues. The germline CDR1 and CDR2 sequences are MNHEY and SVGAGI.

The rearrangement links TRBV11-3 to TRBJ1-3, with TRBD1 identical over 9 bases. Germline V lookup: CDR1 SGHNT, CDR2 YENEEA. V lost 2 bases to trimming and J lost 0 bases; unmatched junction nucleotides: 5. The CDR3 is 17 residues long. The chain's CDR3 is CASSLRTGVSSGNTIYF. CDR3 sequence (DNA): TGTGCCAGCAGCTTAAGGACAGGGGTGAGCTCTGGAAACACCATATATTTT. Supplemented by reference TRBV11-3 and TRBJ1-3, the full variable domain reads EAGVVQSPRYKIIEKKQPVAFWCNPISGHNTLYWYLQNLGQGPELLIRYENEEAVDDSQLPKDRFSAERLKGVDSTLKIQPAELGDSAVYLCASSLRTGVSSGNTIYFGEGSWLTVV.

The rearrangement uses TRBV30 and TRBJ2-2; possibly TRBD2 for D (5 bases). Looked up from germline, CDR1 is GTSNPN and CDR2 is SVGIG (reference sequence). Trimming took 3 bases from V and 1 from J, leaving 9 bases between them. There are 14 residues in the CDR3. CDR3 coding DNA: TGTGCCTGGAGCCGGAGGTTGAACACCGGGGAGCTGTTTTTT. Translation gives CAWSRRLNTGELFF. Using reference TRBV30 and TRBJ2-2 for the parts outside the CDR3, the full variable domain is SQTIHQWPATLVQPVGSPLSLECTVEGTSNPNLYWYRQAAGRGLQLLFYSVGIGQISSEVPQNLSASRPQDRQFILSSKKLLLSDSGFYLCAWSRRLNTGELFFGEGSRLTVL.

This clone was counted only a few times. The rearrangement links TRBV2 to TRBJ2-1; TRBD1 might be the D (6 bases). The CDR3 is 15 amino acids. Germline CDR1 is SNHLY and CDR2 is FYNNEI. Trimming removed 4 bases from V and 4 bases from J, with 14 bases in between. CDR3 in DNA: TGTGCCAGCAGTGCCTCCCAGGGGTATTACAATGAGCAGTTCTTC. Translating gives CASSASQGYYNEQFF.

The rearrangement uses TRBV27 and TRBJ1-2; 7 bases fit TRBD1. Germline assignment: CDR1 MNHEY and CDR2 SMNVEV (reference sequence). This CDR3 has 17 residues. The ends lost 2 bases at V and 4 bases at J; junction bases unmatched: 13. CDR3 loop: CASSLPRAGGRGYGYTF. CDR3 nucleotides: TGTGCCAGCAGTTTACCAAGGGCAGGGGGTAGGGGCTATGGCTACACCTTC.

This rearrangement joins TRBV4-1 to TRBJ2-7; the match to TRBD2 covers 8 bases. CDR1 is MGHRA, CDR2 YSYEKL, per germline. CDR3 length: 14 residues. V lost 4 bases to trimming and J lost 6 bases; unmatched junction nucleotides: 8. This CDR3 reads CASSPSAGESEQYF. CDR3 bases: TGCGCCAGCAGCCCCTCAGCGGGAGAGAGCGAGCAGTACTTC.